This T cell receptor (beta chain) came from a study of blood T cell repertoires in COVID-19. Using immunoSEQ multiplex PCR, the repertoire was profiled, and TCRdb retains in-frame clones only, with some absent. The sample includes under 200,000 clones, almost 85% of them seen just once. The CDR3 is 15 residues long. Germline CDR1 SGDLS, CDR2 YYNGEE. V gave up 3 bases and J gave up 5 bases; unmatched junction bases: 10. Only a few counts were recorded for this clone. Assignments of participants to cohorts depended upon their own reported clinical history. Before being deemed recovered, Cohort 3 donors had two negative PCRs, clearance, or symptom resolution.

This clonotype originated in a man aged 50 or older who had recovered from COVID-19. Sequencing input: PBMCs or T cells enriched from blood (not recorded which). This chain links TRBV9 with TRBJ2-5; TRBD1 matches 7 bases. CDR3 DNA: TGTGCCAGCAGCGCCCCGGGCAGGGGGTTTGAGACCCAGTACTTC. This codes for CASSAPGRGFETQYF.